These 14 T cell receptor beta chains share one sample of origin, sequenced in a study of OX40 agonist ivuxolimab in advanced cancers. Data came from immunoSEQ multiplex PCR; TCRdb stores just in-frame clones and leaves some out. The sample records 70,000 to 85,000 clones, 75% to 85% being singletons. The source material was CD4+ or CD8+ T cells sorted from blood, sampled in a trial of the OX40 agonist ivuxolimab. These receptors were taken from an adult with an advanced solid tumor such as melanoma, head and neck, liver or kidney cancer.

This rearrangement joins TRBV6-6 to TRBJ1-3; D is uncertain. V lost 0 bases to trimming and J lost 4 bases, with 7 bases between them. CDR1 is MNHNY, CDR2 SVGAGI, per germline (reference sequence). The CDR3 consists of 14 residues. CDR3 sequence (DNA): TGTGCCAGCAGTTACTCTAATGGGGGAAACACCATATATTTT. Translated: CASSYSNGGNTIYF.

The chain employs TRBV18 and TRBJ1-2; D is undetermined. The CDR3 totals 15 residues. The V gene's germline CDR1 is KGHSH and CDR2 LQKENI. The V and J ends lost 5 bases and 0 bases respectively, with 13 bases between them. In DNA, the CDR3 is TGTGCCAGCTCAGTGGAGCAGGCCCCTAACTATGGCTACACCTTC. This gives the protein CASSVEQAPNYGYTF.

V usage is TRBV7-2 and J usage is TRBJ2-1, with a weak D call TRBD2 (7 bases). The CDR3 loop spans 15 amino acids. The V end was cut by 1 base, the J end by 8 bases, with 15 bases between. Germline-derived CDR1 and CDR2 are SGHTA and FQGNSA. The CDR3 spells CASSLGRGGSYEQFF. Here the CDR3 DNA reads TGTGCCAGCAGCTTAGGAAGGGGGGGCAGCTATGAGCAGTTCTTC.

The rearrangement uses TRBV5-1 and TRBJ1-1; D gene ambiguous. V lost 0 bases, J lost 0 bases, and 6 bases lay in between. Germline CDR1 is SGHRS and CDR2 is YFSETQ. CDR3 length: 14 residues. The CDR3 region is CASSLGSVNTEAFF. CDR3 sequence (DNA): TGCGCCAGCAGCTTGGGAAGCGTGAACACTGAAGCTTTCTTT.

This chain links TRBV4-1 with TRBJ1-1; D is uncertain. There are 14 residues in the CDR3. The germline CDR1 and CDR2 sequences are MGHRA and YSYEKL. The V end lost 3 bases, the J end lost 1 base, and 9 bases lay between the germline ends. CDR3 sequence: CASSQSQENTEAFF. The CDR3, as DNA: TGCGCCAGCAGCCAGTCGCAGGAGAACACTGAAGCTTTCTTT.

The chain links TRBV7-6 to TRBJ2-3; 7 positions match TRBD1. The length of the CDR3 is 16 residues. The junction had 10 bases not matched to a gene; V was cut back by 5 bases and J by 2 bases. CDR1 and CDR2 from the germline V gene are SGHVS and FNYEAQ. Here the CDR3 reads CASSPPGGSYTDTQYF. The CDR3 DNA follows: TGTGCCAGCAGCCCCCCAGGGGGATCTTACACAGATACGCAGTATTTT.

The CDR3 DNA is TGTGCCAGCAGCCCCCAAGGAACAGATTATGGCTACACCTTC. As protein: CASSPQGTDYGYTF. The V call is TRBV9, the J call TRBJ1-2; the D is unclear. The CDR3 loop spans 14 amino acids. CDR1 is SGDLS and CDR2 is YYNGEE in the germline V gene. Trimming shortened V by 4 bases and J by 5 bases, and 15 bases separated the two germline ends.

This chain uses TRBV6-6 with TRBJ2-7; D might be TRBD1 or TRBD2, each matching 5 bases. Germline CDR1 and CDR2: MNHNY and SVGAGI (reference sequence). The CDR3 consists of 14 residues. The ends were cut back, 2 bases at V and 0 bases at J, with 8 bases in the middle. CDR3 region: CASSYPGSSYEQYF. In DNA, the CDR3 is TGTGCCAGCAGTTACCCAGGGAGCTCCTACGAGCAGTACTTC.

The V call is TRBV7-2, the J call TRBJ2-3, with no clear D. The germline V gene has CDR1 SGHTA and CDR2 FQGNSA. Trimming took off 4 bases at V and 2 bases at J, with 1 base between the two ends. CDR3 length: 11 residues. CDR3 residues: CASSSTDTQYF. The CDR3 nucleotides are TGTGCCAGCAGCTCCACAGATACGCAGTATTTT. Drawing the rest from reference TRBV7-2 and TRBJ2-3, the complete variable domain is GAGVSQSPSNKVTEKGKDVELRCDPISGHTALYWYRQSLGQGLEFLIYFQGNSAPDKSGLPSDRFSAERTGGSVSTLTIQRTQQEDSAVYLCASSSTDTQYFGPGTRLTVL.

This CDR3 is CASSFTPANTEAFF. CDR3 DNA: TGTGCCAGCAGTTTTACGCCCGCCAACACTGAAGCTTTCTTT. The chain combines TRBV27 with TRBJ1-1, with D unresolved. Trimming removed 3 bases at V and 2 bases at J, with 10 bases between. Germline CDR1 is MNHEY and CDR2 is SMNVEV (reference sequence). This CDR3 is built from 14 residues.

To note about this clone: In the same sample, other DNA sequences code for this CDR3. CDR3 DNA: TGCGCCAGCAGCCGTGGACTGAGGGACACTGAAGCTTTCTTT. As protein: CASSRGLRDTEAFF. This chain links TRBV4-3 with TRBJ1-1, with no clear D. The CDR3 runs 14 residues. Per the germline V gene, CDR1 is LGHNA and CDR2 is YSLEER. Deletions cut 4 bases from V and 3 bases from J, with 12 bases between.

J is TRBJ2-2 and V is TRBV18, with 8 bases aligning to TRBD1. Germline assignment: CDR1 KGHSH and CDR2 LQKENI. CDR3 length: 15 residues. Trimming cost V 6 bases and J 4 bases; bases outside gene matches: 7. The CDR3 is CASSGQGLVTGELFF. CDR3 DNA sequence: TGTGCCAGCTCCGGACAGGGTTTAGTCACCGGGGAGCTGTTTTTT.

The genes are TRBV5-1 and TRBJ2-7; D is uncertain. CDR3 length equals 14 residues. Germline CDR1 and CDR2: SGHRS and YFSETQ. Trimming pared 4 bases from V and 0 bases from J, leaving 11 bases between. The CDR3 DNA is TGCGCCAGCAGCCCCGGGCAGAGCTCCTACGAGCAGTACTTC. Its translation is CASSPGQSSYEQYF.

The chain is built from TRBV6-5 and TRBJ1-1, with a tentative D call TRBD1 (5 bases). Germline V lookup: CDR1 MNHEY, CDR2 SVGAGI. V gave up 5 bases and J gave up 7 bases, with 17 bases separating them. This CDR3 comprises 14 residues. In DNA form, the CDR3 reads TGTGCCAGCAGTCCACCGGAGGGGCAGGGTGAAGCTTTCTTT. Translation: CASSPPEGQGEAFF.